A few counts support the clone carrying this T cell receptor beta chain. Its antigen is as yet unknown. Sequencing used immunoSEQ multiplex PCR; TCRdb keeps in-frame clones, though not all of them. The sample includes about 150,000 clones, over 70% of them seen just once. This specimen comes from a study of T cell responses to AZD1222 COVID-19 vaccine. Study observations and caveats: White British donors predominated, females outnumbered males, and clonal diversity was possibly underestimated.

Pooled samples include second doses given at about 4 or 12 weeks. The sequence was obtained from an adult who received the AZD1222 COVID-19 vaccine. Sequences were derived from peripheral blood, sampled 28 days after the second AZD1222 dose.

The CDR3: CASSLVQGRRQPQHF. CDR3 DNA: TGTGCCAGCAGCTTAGTACAGGGGAGACGCCAGCCCCAGCATTTT. The gene calls are TRBV7-2 and TRBJ1-5; the match to TRBD1 covers 7 bases. The trim removed 1 base at V and 7 bases at J, leaving 7 bases unmatched. The CDR3 covers 15 residues. Germline CDR1 is SGHTA and CDR2 is FQGNSA.